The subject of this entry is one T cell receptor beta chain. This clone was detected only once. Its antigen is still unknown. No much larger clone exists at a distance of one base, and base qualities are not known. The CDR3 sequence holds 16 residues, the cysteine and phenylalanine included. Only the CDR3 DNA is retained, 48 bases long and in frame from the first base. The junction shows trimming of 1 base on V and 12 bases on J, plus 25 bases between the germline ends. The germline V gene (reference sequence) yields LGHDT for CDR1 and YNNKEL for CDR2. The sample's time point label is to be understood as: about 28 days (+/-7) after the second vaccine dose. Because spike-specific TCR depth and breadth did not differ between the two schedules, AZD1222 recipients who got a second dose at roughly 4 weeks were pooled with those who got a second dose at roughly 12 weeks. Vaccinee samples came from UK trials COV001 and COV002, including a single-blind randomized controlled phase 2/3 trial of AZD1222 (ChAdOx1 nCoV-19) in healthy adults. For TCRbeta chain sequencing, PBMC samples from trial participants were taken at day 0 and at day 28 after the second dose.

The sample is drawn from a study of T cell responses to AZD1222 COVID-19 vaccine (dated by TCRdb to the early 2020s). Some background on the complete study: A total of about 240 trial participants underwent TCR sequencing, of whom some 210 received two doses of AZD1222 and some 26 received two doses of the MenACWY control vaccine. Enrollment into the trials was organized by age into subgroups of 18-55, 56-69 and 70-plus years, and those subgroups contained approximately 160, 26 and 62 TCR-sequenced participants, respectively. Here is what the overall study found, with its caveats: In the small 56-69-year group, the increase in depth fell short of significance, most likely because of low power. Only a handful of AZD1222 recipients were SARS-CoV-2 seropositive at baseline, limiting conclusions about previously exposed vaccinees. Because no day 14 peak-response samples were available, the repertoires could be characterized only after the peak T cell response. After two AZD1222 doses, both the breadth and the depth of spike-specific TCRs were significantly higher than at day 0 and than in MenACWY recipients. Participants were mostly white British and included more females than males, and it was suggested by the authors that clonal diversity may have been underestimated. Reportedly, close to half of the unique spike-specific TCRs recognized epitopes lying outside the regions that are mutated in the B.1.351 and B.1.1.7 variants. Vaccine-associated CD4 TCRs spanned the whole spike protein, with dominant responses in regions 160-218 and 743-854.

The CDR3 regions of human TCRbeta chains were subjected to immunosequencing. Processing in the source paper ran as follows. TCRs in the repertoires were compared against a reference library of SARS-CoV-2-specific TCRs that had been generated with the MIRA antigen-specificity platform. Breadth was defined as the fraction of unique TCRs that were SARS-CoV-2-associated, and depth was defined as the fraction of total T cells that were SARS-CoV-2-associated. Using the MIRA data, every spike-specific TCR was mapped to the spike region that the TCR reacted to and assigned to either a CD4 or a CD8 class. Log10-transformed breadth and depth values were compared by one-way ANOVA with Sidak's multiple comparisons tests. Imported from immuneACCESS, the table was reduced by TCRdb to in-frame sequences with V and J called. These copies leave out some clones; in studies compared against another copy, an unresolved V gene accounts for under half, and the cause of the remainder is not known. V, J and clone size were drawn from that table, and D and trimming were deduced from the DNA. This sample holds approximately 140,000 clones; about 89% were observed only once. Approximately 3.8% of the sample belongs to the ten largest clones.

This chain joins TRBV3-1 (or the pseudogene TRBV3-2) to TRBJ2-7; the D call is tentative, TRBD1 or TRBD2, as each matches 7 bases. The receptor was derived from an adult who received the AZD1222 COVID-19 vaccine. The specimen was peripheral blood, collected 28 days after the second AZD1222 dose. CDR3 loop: CASSQGTAGEGAWRYF. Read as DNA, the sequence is TGTGCCAGCAGCCAAGGGACAGCAGGGGAGGGGGCTTGGCGGTACTTC.